Each of the 9 T cell receptor beta chains below was sequenced from the same sample in a study of technical replicates of blood from a few donors. The method was immunoSEQ multiplex PCR; TCRdb's version includes in-frame clones alone and lacks a portion of them. The sample comprises about 94,000 clones, around 96% of which are singletons, and just over 0.2% rests with the top ten. Input material: T cells isolated from PBMCs. Source of these receptors: a human donor in good health.

The chain couples TRBV11-3 to TRBJ1-1; the match to TRBD1 covers 7 bases. The V segment lost 8 bases and the J segment 0 bases; nucleotides outside the gene matches: 12. Germline V gene sequence: CDR1 SGHNT, CDR2 YENEEA. The CDR3 is 16 amino acids. Here the CDR3 DNA reads TGTGCCAGCGAAAAGACAGGGACGAGGGTGAACACTGAAGCTTTCTTT. As protein: CASEKTGTRVNTEAFF.

The gene calls are TRBV5-6 and TRBJ2-3; no clear D gene. The CDR3 contains 11 residues. Trimming shortened V by 4 bases and J by 14 bases, and 14 bases separated the two germline ends. Germline V lookup: CDR1 SGHDT, CDR2 YYEEEE. The CDR3 DNA follows: TGTGCCAGCAGCAAGCTAGAGTTTTGGTATTTT. Translated, it gives CASSKLEFWYF.

The chain carries TRBV19 and TRBJ2-7; 8 bases are a match to TRBD1. The CDR3 has 14 amino acids. Per germline, CDR1 LNHDA and CDR2 SQIVND (reference sequence). V gave up 9 bases and J gave up 2 bases; unmatched junction bases: 9. DNA of the CDR3: TGTGCCAGCCAAACGACAGGGGATCCCTACGAGCAGTACTTC. This codes for CASQTTGDPYEQYF.

The sample holds one count of this clone. The chain joins TRBV7-9 to TRBJ2-3; D is undetermined. The germline V gene encodes CDR1 SEHNR and CDR2 FQNEAQ (reference sequence). The CDR3 extends over 15 amino acids. V gave up 4 bases and J gave up 2 bases, with 13 bases separating them. The CDR3 nucleotides read TGTGCCAGCAGCTACTCTTTGGGCCTCACAGATACGCAGTATTTT. It is translated as CASSYSLGLTDTQYF. The whole variable domain, remainder taken from reference TRBV7-9 and TRBJ2-3, is DTGVSQNPRHKITKRGQNVTFRCDPISEHNRLYWYRQTLGQGPEFLTYFQNEAQLEKSRLLSDRFSAERPKGSFSTLEIQRTEQGDSAMYLCASSYSLGLTDTQYFGPGTRLTVL.

This chain connects TRBV6-1 to TRBJ1-5; unclear D gene. The CDR3 runs 15 residues. The V gene lost 6 bases and the J gene lost 0 bases, with 12 bases spanning the gap. Germline values: CDR1 MNHNS, CDR2 SASEGT. The CDR3 region is CASSDSYYSNQPQHF. CDR3 DNA: TGTGCCAGCAGCGATTCATACTATAGCAATCAGCCCCAGCATTTT.

V gene TRBV27 combines with J gene TRBJ2-5, with D perhaps TRBD2 (6 bases). CDR3 length equals 15 residues. V lost 3 bases to trimming and J lost 5 bases, with 16 bases between them. The V gene's germline CDR1 is MNHEY and CDR2 SMNVEV (reference sequence). In nucleotides, the CDR3 is TGTGCCAGCAGTTTTACCCGGAGGGCTGGGGAGACCCAGTACTTC. It codes for CASSFTRRAGETQYF.

CDR3 loop: CASSFAEGSVLHSYNEQFF. The CDR3 bases are TGTGCCAGCAGTTTTGCTGAGGGATCAGTCCTTCACTCCTACAATGAGCAGTTCTTC. The chain employs TRBV28 and TRBJ2-1; possible D gene TRBD2, 5 bases. Germline V gene lookup returns CDR1 MDHEN and CDR2 SYDVKM. The V and J ends lost 3 bases and 0 bases respectively, with 21 bases between them. The CDR3 contains 19 residues.

This chain links TRBV29-1 with TRBJ1-4; D uncertain. CDR1 and CDR2 from the germline V gene are SQVTM and ANQGSEA. The CDR3 is 11 amino acids. V lost 7 bases, J lost 8 bases, and 11 bases lay in between. The CDR3 spells CSATAGEKLFF. DNA of the CDR3: TGCAGCGCTACCGCGGGAGAAAAACTGTTTTTT. The full variable domain, in which reference TRBV29-1 and TRBJ1-4 provide the parts outside the CDR3, is SAVISQKPSRDICQRGTSLTIQCQVDSQVTMMFWYRQQPGQSLTLIATANQGSEATYESGFVIDKFPISRPNLTFSTLTVSNMSPEDSSIYLCSATAGEKLFFGSGTQLSVL.

Comment on this clone: This sample also contains other DNA sequences that code for the same CDR3. The rearrangement links TRBV6-1 to TRBJ1-1; TRBD1 is a possible D gene (6 bases). Trimming left V 7 bases short and J 6 bases short, with 18 bases between. CDR3 size: 14 residues. Germline CDR1 is MNHNS and CDR2 is SASEGT. CDR3 sequence (DNA): TGTGCCAGCAACTTCAACAGGGACATTCCTGAAGCTTTCTTT. This sequence encodes CASNFNRDIPEAFF.